This TCR beta chain originates from a study of T cell responses to AZD1222 COVID-19 vaccine (dated by TCRdb to about 2021). About the investigation overall: AZD1222 recipients given second doses at about 4 weeks or at about 12 weeks were pooled, since spike-specific TCR depth and breadth were not found to differ between the two schedules. TCR sequencing covered more than 230 trial participants: 207 given two doses of AZD1222 and approximately 26 given two doses of MenACWY control vaccine. Trial participants were enrolled by age into 18-55, 56-69 and 70-plus year subgroups, with roughly 160, 29 and 62 TCR-sequenced participants respectively. General study outcomes and caveats: Because no samples from the day 14 peak response were available, repertoires could be characterized only after the peak T cell response. In the small 56-69-year group, the increase in depth fell short of significance, most likely because of low power. Reportedly, almost half of the unique spike-specific TCRs recognized epitopes lying outside the regions that are mutated in the B.1.351 and B.1.1.7 variants. The vaccine-associated CD4 TCRs covered the entire spike protein, and the dominant responses fell in regions 160-218 and 743-854. Most participants were white British and females outnumbered males, and the authors suggested that clonal diversity may have been underestimated. Conclusions about previously exposed vaccinees are limited, since just 6 or 7 AZD1222 recipients were seropositive for SARS-CoV-2 at baseline. A significant rise in spike-specific TCR breadth and depth was observed after two AZD1222 doses relative to day 0 and relative to MenACWY recipients.

Trimming leaves V shorter by 4 bases and J shorter by 1 base, with the junction holding 6 bases beyond the gene matches. Based on the germline V gene, the CDR1 and CDR2 sequences are SGDLS and YYNGEE. The CDR3, from cysteine to phenylalanine, totals 15 residues. The sequence is cut down to CDR3 DNA, 45 bases in frame from base 1. The time point label, as the study defines it: baseline before first vaccination. The vaccinee samples were drawn from two UK trials, COV001 and COV002, one of which was a single-blind randomized controlled phase 2/3 trial testing AZD1222 (ChAdOx1 nCoV-19) in healthy adults. Trial participant PBMC samples were collected at day 0 and day 28 after the second dose for TCRbeta chain sequencing. The CDR3 regions of human TCRbeta chains were analyzed by immunosequencing. From the authors' description of their analysis: Repertoire TCRs were matched against a reference library of SARS-CoV-2-specific TCRs generated with the MIRA antigen-specificity platform. Breadth was defined as the fraction of unique TCRs that were SARS-CoV-2-associated. Depth was defined as the fraction of total T cells that were SARS-CoV-2-associated. Using the MIRA data, every spike-specific TCR was mapped to the spike region that the TCR reacted to and assigned to either a CD4 or a CD8 class. Log10-transformed breadth and depth values were compared by one-way ANOVA with Sidak's multiple comparisons tests. The table comes from immuneACCESS by way of TCRdb, which keeps in-frame sequences with V and J called. Part of the clones is missing from these tables; in studies checked, under half for an unresolved V gene and the rest for unknown reasons. The V and J calls and clone size come from that table; D and trimming were worked out from the DNA. The sample includes 150,000 or so clones, with approximately 92% observed a single time. The leading ten clones occupy 2.3% of the sample.

In regard to this clone: This receptor's antigen is unknown. Qualities for individual bases were not recorded, and no much larger clone is one base off.

Sequences were derived from peripheral blood, sampled on day 0 of AZD1222 vaccination. The V and J segments used are TRBV9 and TRBJ1-1; 8 bases in the junction line up with TRBD1. The origin of this receptor is an adult in good health. The CDR3 region: CASSPGQGWNTEAFF. The sequenced DNA is TGTGCCAGCAGCCCCGGACAGGGTTGGAACACTGAAGCTTTCTTT.